The source of this TCR beta chain is a study of T cell responses to AZD1222 COVID-19 vaccine. Study outcomes and limitations: Unmutated regions of variants are reportedly targeted by nearly half of spike-specific TCRs. Only five or six individuals given AZD1222 were seropositive at baseline.

Germline loops: CDR1 MDHEN, CDR2 SYDVKM. V shed 4 bases and J shed 7 bases, with 20 bases lying between them. This CDR3 has 16 residues. Points on this clone: Its target is not known.

Profiling relied on immunoSEQ multiplex PCR, and the TCRdb table lists in-frame clones only, not all of them. The repertoire consists of around 160,000 clones, with approximately 88% occurring once and the leading ten covering about 14%. This sequence joins TRBV28 and TRBJ1-5, with a possible D match to TRBD1 (5 bases). The sequenced sample was peripheral blood, obtained on day 0 of AZD1222 vaccination. This TCR was sampled from an adult in good health. This CDR3 is CASSSAGSRWGQPQHF. In DNA form, the CDR3 reads TGTGCCAGCAGTTCAGCCGGGTCCCGATGGGGCCAGCCCCAGCATTTT.